This record looks at one TCR beta chain sequence and its context. The data belong to a study of cytomegalovirus exposure and HLA in healthy donors. The PCR ran on 60 Vbeta and 13 Jbeta primers. Method: immunoSEQ multiplex PCR; TCRdb's copy keeps in-frame clones and lacks some. The sample holds under 130,000 clones; just over 75% are singletons and the top ten take around 8.2%. The V gene lost 5 bases and the J gene lost 2 bases, with 13 bases spanning the gap. CDR1 is SNHLY and CDR2 is FYNNEI in the germline V gene. The CDR3 length is 14 residues. The receptor's source is a man between 40 and 49 years old in good health and CMV-seropositive. The chain combines TRBV2 with TRBJ2-7; D perhaps matches TRBD1 (5 bases). The sample was PBMCs. DNA of the CDR3: TGTGCCAGCAGTCCTGACAGAACCCCCTACGAGCAGTACTTC. The encoded protein is CASSPDRTPYEQYF. Full variable domain (rest looked up from reference TRBV2 and TRBJ2-7): EPEVTQTPSHQVTQMGQEVILRCVPISNHLYFYWYRQILGQKVEFLVSFYNNEISEKSEIFDDQFSVERPDGSNFTLKIRSTKLEDSAMYFCASSPDRTPYEQYFGPGTRLTVT.